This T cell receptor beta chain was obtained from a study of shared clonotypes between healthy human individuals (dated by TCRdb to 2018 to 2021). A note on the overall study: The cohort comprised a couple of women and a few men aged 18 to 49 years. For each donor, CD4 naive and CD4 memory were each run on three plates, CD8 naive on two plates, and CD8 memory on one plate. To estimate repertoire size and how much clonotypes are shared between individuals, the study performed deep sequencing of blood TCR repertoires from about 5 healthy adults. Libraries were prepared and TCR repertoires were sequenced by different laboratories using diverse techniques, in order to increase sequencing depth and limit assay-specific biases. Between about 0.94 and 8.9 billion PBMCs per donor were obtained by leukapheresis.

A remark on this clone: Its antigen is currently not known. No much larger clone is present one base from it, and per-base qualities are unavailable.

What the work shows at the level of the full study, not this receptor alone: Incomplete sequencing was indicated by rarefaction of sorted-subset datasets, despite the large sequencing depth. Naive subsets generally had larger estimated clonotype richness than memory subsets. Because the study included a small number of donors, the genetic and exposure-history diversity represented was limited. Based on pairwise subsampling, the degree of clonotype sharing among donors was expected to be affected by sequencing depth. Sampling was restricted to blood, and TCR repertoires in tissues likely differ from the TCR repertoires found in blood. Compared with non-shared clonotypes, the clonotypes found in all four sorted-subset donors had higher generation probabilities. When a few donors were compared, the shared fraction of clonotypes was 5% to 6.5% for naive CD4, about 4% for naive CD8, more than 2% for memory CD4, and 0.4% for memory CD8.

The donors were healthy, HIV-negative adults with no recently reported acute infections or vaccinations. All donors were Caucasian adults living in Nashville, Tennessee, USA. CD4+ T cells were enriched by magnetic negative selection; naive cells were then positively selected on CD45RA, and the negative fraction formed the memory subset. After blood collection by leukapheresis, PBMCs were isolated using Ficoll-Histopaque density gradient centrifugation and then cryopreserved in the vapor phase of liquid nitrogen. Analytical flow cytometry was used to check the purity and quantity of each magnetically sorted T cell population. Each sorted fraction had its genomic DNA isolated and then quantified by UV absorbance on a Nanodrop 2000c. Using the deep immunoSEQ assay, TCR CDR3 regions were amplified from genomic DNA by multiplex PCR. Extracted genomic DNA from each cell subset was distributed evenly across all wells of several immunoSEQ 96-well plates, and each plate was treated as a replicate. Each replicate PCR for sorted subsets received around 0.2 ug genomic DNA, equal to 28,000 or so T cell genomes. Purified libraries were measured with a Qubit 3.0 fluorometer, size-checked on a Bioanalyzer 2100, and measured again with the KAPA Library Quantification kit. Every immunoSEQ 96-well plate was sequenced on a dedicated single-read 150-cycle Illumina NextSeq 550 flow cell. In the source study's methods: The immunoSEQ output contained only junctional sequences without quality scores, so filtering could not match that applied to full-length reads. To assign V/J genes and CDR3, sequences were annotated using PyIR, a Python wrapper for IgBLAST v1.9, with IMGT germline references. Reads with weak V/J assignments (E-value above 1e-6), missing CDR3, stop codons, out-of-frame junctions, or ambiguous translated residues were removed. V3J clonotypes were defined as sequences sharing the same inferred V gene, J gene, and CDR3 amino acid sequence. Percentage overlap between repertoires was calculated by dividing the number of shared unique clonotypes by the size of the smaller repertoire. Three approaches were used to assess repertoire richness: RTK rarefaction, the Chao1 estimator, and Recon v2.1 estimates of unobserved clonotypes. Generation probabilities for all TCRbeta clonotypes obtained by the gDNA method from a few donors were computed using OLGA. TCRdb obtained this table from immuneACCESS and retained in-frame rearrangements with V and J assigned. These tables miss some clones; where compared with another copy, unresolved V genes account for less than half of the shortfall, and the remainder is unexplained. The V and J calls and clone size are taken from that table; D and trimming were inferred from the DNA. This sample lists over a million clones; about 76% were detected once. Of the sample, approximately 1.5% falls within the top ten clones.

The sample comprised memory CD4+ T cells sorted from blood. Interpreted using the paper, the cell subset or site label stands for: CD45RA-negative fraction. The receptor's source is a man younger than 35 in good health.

The CDR3 in this case is CASREQGTYGYTF. In nucleotide form, the sequence is TGTGCCAGCAGAGAACAGGGTACCTATGGCTACACCTTC. The chain is encoded by TRBV6-8 joined to TRBJ1-2; the best D guess is TRBD1, with 6 bases matching. At the junction V is shortened by 6 bases and J by 4 bases, with 12 bases in between. The CDR3 sequence holds 13 residues, the cysteine and phenylalanine included. Only the CDR3 portion is preserved as DNA: 39 bases, with reading frame beginning at the first base. CDR1 MNHGY and CDR2 SAAAGT are derived from the germline V gene.